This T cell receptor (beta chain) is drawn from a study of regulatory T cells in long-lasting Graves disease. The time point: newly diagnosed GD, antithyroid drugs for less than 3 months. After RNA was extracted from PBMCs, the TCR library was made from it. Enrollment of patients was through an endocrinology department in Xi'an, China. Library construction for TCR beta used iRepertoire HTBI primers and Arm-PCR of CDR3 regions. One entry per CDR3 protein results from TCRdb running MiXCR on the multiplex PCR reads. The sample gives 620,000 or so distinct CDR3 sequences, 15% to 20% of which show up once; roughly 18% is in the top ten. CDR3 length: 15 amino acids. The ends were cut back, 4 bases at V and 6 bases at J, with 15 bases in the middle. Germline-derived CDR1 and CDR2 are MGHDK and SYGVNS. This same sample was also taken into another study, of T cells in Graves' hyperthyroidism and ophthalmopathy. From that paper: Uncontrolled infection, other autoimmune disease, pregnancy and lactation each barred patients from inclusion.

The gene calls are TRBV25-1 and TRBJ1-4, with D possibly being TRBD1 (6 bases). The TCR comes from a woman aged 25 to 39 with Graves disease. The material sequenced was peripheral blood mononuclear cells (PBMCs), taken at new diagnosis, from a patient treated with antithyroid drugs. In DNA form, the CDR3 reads TGTGCCAGCAGTGCCACAGGGACCATAGATGAAAAACTGTTTTTT. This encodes CASSATGTIDEKLFF.